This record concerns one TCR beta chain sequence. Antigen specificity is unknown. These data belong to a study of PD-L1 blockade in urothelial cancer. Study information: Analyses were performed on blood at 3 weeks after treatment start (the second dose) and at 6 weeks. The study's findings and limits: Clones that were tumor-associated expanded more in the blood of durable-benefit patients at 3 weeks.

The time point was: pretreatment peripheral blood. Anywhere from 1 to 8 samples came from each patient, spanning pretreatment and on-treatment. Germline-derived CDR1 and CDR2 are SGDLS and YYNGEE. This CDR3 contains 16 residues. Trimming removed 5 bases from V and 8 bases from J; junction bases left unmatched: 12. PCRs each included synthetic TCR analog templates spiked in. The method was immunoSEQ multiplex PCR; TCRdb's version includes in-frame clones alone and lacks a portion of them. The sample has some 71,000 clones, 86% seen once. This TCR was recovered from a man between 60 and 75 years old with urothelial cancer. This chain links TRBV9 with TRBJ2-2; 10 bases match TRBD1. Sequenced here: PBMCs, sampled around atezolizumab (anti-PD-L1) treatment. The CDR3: CASSKRDRGFLGELFF. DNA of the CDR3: TGTGCCAGCAGTAAACGGGACAGGGGATTTCTAGGGGAGCTGTTTTTT. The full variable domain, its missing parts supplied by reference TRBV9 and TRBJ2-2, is DSGVTQTPKHLITATGQRVTLRCSPRSGDLSVYWYQQSLDQGLQFLIQYYNGEERAKGNILERFSAQQFPDLHSELNLSSLELGDSALYFCASSKRDRGFLGELFFGEGSRLTVL.